The clone carrying this TCR beta chain has more than one count but fewer than ten. Its antigen remains unidentified. Method: immunoSEQ multiplex PCR; TCRdb's copy keeps in-frame clones and lacks some. The sample records around 51,000 clones, around 80% being singletons. This record comes from a study of a mutant IDH1 vaccine in newly diagnosed glioma. Study summary: Onset of vaccination occurred 4-6 weeks following radiotherapy alone, or with temozolomide cycles. Earlier therapy was either radiotherapy, temozolomide, or both, and most got both.

Time point noted: week 5, during vaccination. The investigators gave 300 ug of mutant IDH1 20-mer peptide in each vaccine dose, together with topical imiquimod. V lost 3 bases and J lost 2, with 7 bases in between. Germline V lookup: CDR1 SGHAT, CDR2 FQNNGV. The CDR3 extends over 13 amino acids. This specimen consisted of PBMCs, obtained from a glioma patient whose treatment included an IDH1 peptide vaccine. This TCR was sampled from a woman between 35 and 50 years old with glioma. The chain employs TRBV11-2 and TRBJ1-2; D is undetermined. The CDR3 nucleotides are TGTGCCAGCAGCTTGGATGGGAACTATGGCTACACCTTC. Its protein is CASSLDGNYGYTF.